This T cell receptor (beta chain) is drawn from a study of shared clonotypes between healthy human individuals. Data came from immunoSEQ multiplex PCR; TCRdb stores just in-frame clones and leaves some out. Among approximately 710,000 clones listed, about nine tenths were seen once. Trimming took off 4 bases at V and 5 bases at J, with 14 bases between the two ends. Germline values: CDR1 SGDLS, CDR2 YYNGEE. The CDR3 runs to 14 residues. This clonotype originated in a man aged 18 to 35 in good health. Some clones in this sample may be carry-over from other donors' samples. This sequence joins TRBV9 and TRBJ2-3, with a weak D call TRBD1 (5 bases). Sequences were obtained from memory CD8+ T cells from PBMCs. The subset: CD45RO+ cells pooled with CCR7-negative TemRA cells. The CDR3 DNA reads TGTGCCAGCAGCCCAGGGCGGCTCGGAGATACGCAGTATTTT. It yields the protein CASSPGRLGDTQYF.